A selection of T cell receptor beta chains follows, all from one sample in a study of blood T cell repertoires in COVID-19. TCRdb's copy holds only in-frame clones and misses some; the assay was immunoSEQ multiplex PCR. This sample has 32,000 or so clones, with 85% to 90% found just once. The sequenced material came from peripheral blood. These receptors originate from a human donor in a cohort sampled during active COVID-19. CDR3s include the opening cysteine and the closing phenylalanine or tryptophan. Fields, in order: J gene, D gene, clone size, V gene, CDR3 protein, CDR3 DNA. The D gene is left open where the match is weak. Rows give clone size only sometimes, using once, few, many, or a class for an expanded clone.

TRBJ2-7 | TRBD1 | . | TRBV27 | CASSLSGTGFFQYF | TGTGCCAGCAGTTTATCCGGGACAGGGTTTTTCCAGTACTTC
TRBJ1-4 | TRBD1 | . | TRBV18 | CASSRDRGDEKLFF | TGTGCCAGCTCACGGGACAGGGGGGATGAAAAACTGTTTTTT
TRBJ2-1 | TRBD2 | . | TRBV5-1 | CASSVSGSEQFF | TGCGCCAGCAGCGTGAGCGGGAGTGAGCAGTTCTTC
TRBJ1-2 | . | . | TRBV28 | CASSLLGRKSYTF | TGTGCCAGCAGTTTATTAGGGAGAAAGAGCTACACCTTC
TRBJ2-1 | . | . | TRBV5-6 | CASSLAVNEQFF | TGTGCCAGCAGCTTGGCGGTCAATGAGCAGTTCTTC
TRBJ2-7 | . | once | TRBV5-6 | CASSSGLISYEQYF | TGTGCCAGCAGCTCCGGACTGATTTCCTACGAGCAGTACTTC
TRBJ1-6 | TRBD1 | . | TRBV11-2 | CASSFQGGAGHSPLHF | TGTGCCAGCAGCTTTCAGGGGGGCGCCGGTCATTCACCCCTCCACTTT
TRBJ2-1 | . | . | TRBV27 | CASSLFAGRNEQFF | TGTGCCAGCAGTTTATTTGCGGGGCGCAATGAGCAGTTCTTC
TRBJ2-5 | TRBD2 | . | TRBV18 | CASSPGLVETQYF | TGTGCCAGCTCACCGGGACTAGTAGAGACCCAGTACTTC
TRBJ1-5 | . | . | TRBV18 | CASSPGGDQPQHF | TGTGCCAGCTCACCAGGGGGGGATCAGCCCCAGCATTTT
TRBJ2-2 | TRBD2 | . | TRBV9 | CASSVAGGGRWYTGELFF | TGTGCCAGCAGCGTAGCTGGGGGAGGGAGGTGGTACACCGGGGAGCTGTTTTTT
TRBJ2-1 | . | . | TRBV5-1 | CASSLDPTKDSRFYNEQFF | TGCGCCAGCAGCTTGGACCCCACGAAAGACAGCCGGTTCTACAATGAGCAGTTCTTC
TRBJ1-2 | . | . | TRBV5-6 | CASRYEGDYGYTF | TGTGCCAGCAGATACGAGGGGGACTATGGCTACACCTTC
TRBJ1-5 | . | . | TRBV12-3/TRBV12-4 | CASRPEMGPQHF | TGTGCCAGCAGACCCGAAATGGGCCCCCAGCATTTT
TRBJ2-7 | . | . | TRBV18 | CASSPSLGWAYEQYF | TGTGCCAGCTCACCATCGCTAGGCTGGGCCTACGAGCAGTACTTC
TRBJ1-2 | TRBD1 | . | TRBV5-1 | CASSFGQGAIRGYTF | TGCGCCAGCAGCTTCGGGCAGGGGGCGATTCGTGGCTACACCTTC
TRBJ2-3 | TRBD2 | few | TRBV3-1/TRBV3-2 | CASRLGPGTITQYF | TGTGCCAGCAGACTAGGCCCCGGGACTATTACGCAGTATTTT
TRBJ2-3 | TRBD2 | . | TRBV5-6 | CASSLAGTSGRQTDTQYF | TGTGCCAGCAGCTTGGCGGGGACTAGCGGGAGGCAGACAGATACGCAGTATTTT
TRBJ2-5 | . | . | TRBV11-2 | CASSLFRGGGETQYF | TGTGCCAGCAGCTTATTTAGAGGGGGTGGGGAGACCCAGTACTTC
TRBJ1-5 | . | . | TRBV28 | CASSFPDRNNQPQHF | TGTGCCAGCAGTTTCCCGGACAGAAACAATCAGCCCCAGCATTTT
TRBJ2-2 | . | . | TRBV4-1 | CASSQGVGSTGELFF | TGCGCCAGCAGTCAGGGGGTCGGGAGCACCGGGGAGCTGTTTTTT
TRBJ1-5 | . | . | TRBV19 | CASTNGQFGNQPQHF | TGTGCCAGTACCAACGGACAGTTTGGCAATCAGCCCCAGCATTTT
TRBJ2-6 | TRBD2 | . | TRBV7-3 | CASEDPAGRALSGANVLTF | TGTGCCAGCGAGGACCCAGCAGGGAGGGCATTGTCTGGGGCCAACGTCCTGACTTTC
TRBJ2-1 | . | . | TRBV2 | CASSTTGVSVFDEQFF | TGTGCCAGCAGTACGACAGGAGTAAGTGTCTTCGATGAGCAGTTCTTC
TRBJ1-3 | . | few | TRBV11-2 | CASSLRPQENSGNTIYF | TGTGCCAGCAGCCTCAGACCACAGGAGAATTCTGGAAACACCATATATTTT
TRBJ1-6 | . | . | TRBV21-1 | CASQQTRRGVYNSPLHF | TGTGCCAGCCAGCAGACCCGTAGAGGCGTTTATAATTCACCCCTCCACTTT
TRBJ2-2 | . | . | TRBV6-5 | CASIKGRNTGELFF | TGTGCCAGCATAAAGGGGCGGAACACCGGGGAGCTGTTTTTT